This paragraph covers one T cell receptor beta chain sequence. Repertoires were generated with immunoSEQ multiplex PCR, while TCRdb's copy carries only in-frame clones and drops some. The profile shows just over 150,000 clones, roughly 82% of them singletons. This sample is part of a study of blood T cell repertoires in COVID-19. Study as a whole: There were acute and convalescent COVID-19 samples, and they came from the United States, Italy and Spain. Sample material is recorded as cDNA or gDNA derived from T cells, B-cell-depleted T cells, or PBMCs.

Trimming cost V 8 bases and J 5 bases, with 14 bases left between them. The CDR3 runs 13 residues. CDR1 is SNHLY and CDR2 is FYNNEI in the germline V gene. This receptor was obtained from a woman aged 40 to 50 with COVID-19, enrolled during active disease. V and J are TRBV2 and TRBJ2-3, with D possibly being TRBD2 (6 bases). Sequencing was performed on peripheral blood. CDR3 protein: CASGGSIVDTQYF. CDR3 DNA sequence: TGTGCCAGCGGGGGGTCAATTGTAGATACGCAGTATTTT.